Listed below are T cell receptor beta chains from one sample, sequenced in a study of CD8 T cells in ankylosing spondylitis. Via MiXCR, TCRdb re-called the 5' RACE reads, giving one row per CDR3 protein. The sample lists about 440,000 distinct CDR3 sequences; 15% to 20% were seen once. Sequencing was carried out using blood, either unsorted or a sorted T cell fraction (not recorded which). The receptors originated from a male donor with ankylosing spondylitis. The CDR3 runs from the conserved cysteine through the conserved F or W. The order of the fields is CDR3 length, V gene, J gene, clone size, D gene, CDR3 DNA, CDR3 protein. The D gene is left open where the match is weak. Clone size, where shown, is once, few, many, or a class for clones that have expanded.

len: 14; v_gene: TRBV3-1; j_gene: TRBJ1-1; abundance: many; d_gene: .; CDR3nt: TGTGCCAGCAGCCAAGCAGAGGGGAGGACTGAAGCTTTCTTT; CDR3aa: CASSQAEGRTEAFF
len: 13; v_gene: TRBV9; j_gene: TRBJ1-2; abundance: few; d_gene: .; CDR3nt: TGTGCCAGCAGCGTGGACACAGGGTTCGGCTACACCTTC; CDR3aa: CASSVDTGFGYTF
len: 16; v_gene: TRBV7-3; j_gene: TRBJ2-1; abundance: few; d_gene: .; CDR3nt: TGTGCCAGCAGCCCACAGGGCCAGAGCTCCTACAATGAGCAGTTCTTC; CDR3aa: CASSPQGQSSYNEQFF
len: 14; v_gene: TRBV7-9; j_gene: TRBJ1-1; abundance: many; d_gene: TRBD1; CDR3nt: TGTGCCAGCAGCAGGACAGGGGTTGACACTGAAGCTTTCTTT; CDR3aa: CASSRTGVDTEAFF
len: 12; v_gene: TRBV2; j_gene: TRBJ2-7; abundance: few; d_gene: .; CDR3nt: TGTGCCAGCAGAGCTATTCACTACGAGCAGTACTTC; CDR3aa: CASRAIHYEQYF
len: 10; v_gene: TRBV29-1; j_gene: TRBJ2-3; abundance: many; d_gene: .; CDR3nt: TGCAGCTCCGACACAGATACGCAGTATTTT; CDR3aa: CSSDTDTQYF
len: 13; v_gene: TRBV3-1; j_gene: TRBJ2-1; abundance: .; d_gene: .; CDR3nt: TGTGCCAGCAGCCAAGGTGGAACTGCGGAGCAGTTCTTC; CDR3aa: CASSQGGTAEQFF
len: 16; v_gene: TRBV10-3; j_gene: TRBJ2-1; abundance: .; d_gene: TRBD2; CDR3nt: TGTGCCATCAGTGTAAGTAGCGGGAGCTCCTACAATAAGCAGTTCTTC; CDR3aa: CAISVSSGSSYNKQFF
len: 13; v_gene: TRBV19; j_gene: TRBJ1-1; abundance: few; d_gene: .; CDR3nt: TGTGCCAGTAGTGTACTAGAGAACACTGAAGCTTTCTTT; CDR3aa: CASSVLENTEAFF
len: 13; v_gene: TRBV20-1; j_gene: TRBJ2-1; abundance: .; d_gene: .; CDR3nt: TGCAGTGCTAGGGCCTCAGAATACAATGAGCAGTTCTTC; CDR3aa: CSARASEYNEQFF
len: 16; v_gene: TRBV9; j_gene: TRBJ2-3; abundance: .; d_gene: TRBD2; CDR3nt: TGTGCCAGCTCCGGCGGCGGGAGGGCCGGGGTAGATACGCAGTATTTT; CDR3aa: CASSGGGRAGVDTQYF
len: 11; v_gene: TRBV28; j_gene: TRBJ2-2; abundance: few; d_gene: .; CDR3nt: TGTGCCAGCACCCTTCACGGGGAGCTGTTTTTT; CDR3aa: CASTLHGELFF
len: 16; v_gene: TRBV7-6; j_gene: TRBJ2-7; abundance: .; d_gene: TRBD2; CDR3nt: TGTGCCAGCAGCTTAGGGGCGACTAGCGGGAGGGGAGAGCAGTACTTC; CDR3aa: CASSLGATSGRGEQYF
len: 13; v_gene: TRBV12-3/TRBV12-4; j_gene: TRBJ2-1; abundance: .; d_gene: TRBD2; CDR3nt: TGTGCCAGCAGACTAGCGGGTCCCAATGAGCAGTTCTTC; CDR3aa: CASRLAGPNEQFF
len: 13; v_gene: TRBV25-1; j_gene: TRBJ2-7; abundance: few; d_gene: .; CDR3nt: TGTGCCAGCAGGGACACAGGAACCTACGAGCAGTACTTC; CDR3aa: CASRDTGTYEQYF
len: 14; v_gene: TRBV5-1; j_gene: TRBJ2-3; abundance: .; d_gene: .; CDR3nt: TGCGCCAGCAGCTATGGGAATTTGCCAGATACGCAGTATTTT; CDR3aa: CASSYGNLPDTQYF
len: 13; v_gene: TRBV5-1; j_gene: TRBJ1-2; abundance: many; d_gene: .; CDR3nt: TGCGCCAGCAGCTTGGAGGGGGGCTATGGCTACACCTTC; CDR3aa: CASSLEGGYGYTF
len: 14; v_gene: TRBV4-2; j_gene: TRBJ2-2; abundance: many; d_gene: .; CDR3nt: TGTGCCAGCAGCCAAGTAGGAGATTCCGGGGAGCTGTTTTTT; CDR3aa: CASSQVGDSGELFF
len: 15; v_gene: TRBV5-1; j_gene: TRBJ1-1; abundance: few; d_gene: .; CDR3nt: TGCGCCAGCAGCTTGGATTACCAGGAGAACACTGAAGCTTTCTTT; CDR3aa: CASSLDYQENTEAFF
len: 14; v_gene: TRBV27; j_gene: TRBJ2-5; abundance: .; d_gene: .; CDR3nt: TGTGCCAGCAGTCCCGGCGCAGGGATGAAGACCCAGTACTTC; CDR3aa: CASSPGAGMKTQYF
len: 16; v_gene: TRBV5-1; j_gene: TRBJ2-1; abundance: many; d_gene: .; CDR3nt: TGCGCCAGCCGCTCTACGGACACCCGCTCCTACAATGAGCAGTTCTTC; CDR3aa: CASRSTDTRSYNEQFF
len: 15; v_gene: TRBV5-1; j_gene: TRBJ1-3; abundance: few; d_gene: .; CDR3nt: TGCGCCAGCAGCCCGGGAGGTATAGGTGGAAACACCATATATTTT; CDR3aa: CASSPGGIGGNTIYF
len: 20; v_gene: TRBV11-1; j_gene: TRBJ2-1; abundance: few; d_gene: TRBD2; CDR3nt: TGTGCCAGCAGCTCCGTACCGGGACTAGCGGGGGGAGGCTCCTACAATGAGCAGTTCTTC; CDR3aa: CASSSVPGLAGGGSYNEQFF
len: 13; v_gene: TRBV5-1; j_gene: TRBJ2-7; abundance: many; d_gene: .; CDR3nt: TGCGCCAGCAGCTTGGCACAGTTATACGAGCAGTACTTC; CDR3aa: CASSLAQLYEQYF
len: 16; v_gene: TRBV7-2; j_gene: TRBJ2-1; abundance: few; d_gene: TRBD2; CDR3nt: TGTGCCAGCAGCTTATTCAGGACTAGCGGGATCGGAGAGCAGTTCTTC; CDR3aa: CASSLFRTSGIGEQFF
len: 13; v_gene: TRBV6-5; j_gene: TRBJ1-6; abundance: .; d_gene: .; CDR3nt: TGTGCCAGCAGTTACTCGGGGAATTCACCCCTCCACTTT; CDR3aa: CASSYSGNSPLHF
len: 14; v_gene: TRBV28; j_gene: TRBJ1-5; abundance: .; d_gene: .; CDR3nt: TGTGCCAGCAACTCTCCGGAGGGGGGTGCGCCCCAGCATTTT; CDR3aa: CASNSPEGGAPQHF
len: 13; v_gene: TRBV3-1; j_gene: TRBJ2-3; abundance: once; d_gene: TRBD2; CDR3nt: TGTGCCAGCTCCGCGGGAGTCCCAGATACGCAGTATTTT; CDR3aa: CASSAGVPDTQYF
len: 15; v_gene: TRBV12-3/TRBV12-4; j_gene: TRBJ2-1; abundance: .; d_gene: TRBD2; CDR3nt: TGTGCCAGCAGTAAAACTGGACTAGACAGCAATGAGCAGTTCTTC; CDR3aa: CASSKTGLDSNEQFF
len: 13; v_gene: TRBV18; j_gene: TRBJ2-3; abundance: many; d_gene: .; CDR3nt: TGTGCCAGCAGCCCCCGACGCACAGATACGCAGTATTTT; CDR3aa: CASSPRRTDTQYF
len: 16; v_gene: TRBV6-1; j_gene: TRBJ2-4; abundance: few; d_gene: .; CDR3nt: TGTGCCAGCAGCAATCCTAGTAGGGTATCCAAAAACATTCAGTACTTC; CDR3aa: CASSNPSRVSKNIQYF
len: 14; v_gene: TRBV20-1; j_gene: TRBJ2-3; abundance: .; d_gene: TRBD2; CDR3nt: TGCAGTGCCCTGGGACTAGCGGTTCACGGTACGCAGTATTTT; CDR3aa: CSALGLAVHGTQYF
len: 15; v_gene: TRBV7-2; j_gene: TRBJ2-5; abundance: many; d_gene: .; CDR3nt: TGTGCCAGCAGCTTAGTGGCGGGAATTCAAGAGACCCAGTACTTC; CDR3aa: CASSLVAGIQETQYF
len: 14; v_gene: TRBV5-1; j_gene: TRBJ2-1; abundance: many; d_gene: TRBD2; CDR3nt: TGCGCCAGCAGCTTGGGACTAGCAGGCAATGAGCAGTTCTTC; CDR3aa: CASSLGLAGNEQFF
len: 14; v_gene: TRBV2; j_gene: TRBJ2-1; abundance: few; d_gene: TRBD1; CDR3nt: TGTGCCAGCAGACTACAGGGGGTTGTAAATGAGCAGTTCTTC; CDR3aa: CASRLQGVVNEQFF
len: 15; v_gene: TRBV2; j_gene: TRBJ1-5; abundance: few; d_gene: .; CDR3nt: TGTGCCAGCAGCGGGGTTACAGGGAACAATCAGCCCCAGCATTTT; CDR3aa: CASSGVTGNNQPQHF
len: 12; v_gene: TRBV6-2/TRBV6-3; j_gene: TRBJ2-7; abundance: once; d_gene: .; CDR3nt: TGTGCCAGCAGTTATTCCATCTACGAGCAGTACTTC; CDR3aa: CASSYSIYEQYF
len: 12; v_gene: TRBV2; j_gene: TRBJ2-1; abundance: few; d_gene: .; CDR3nt: TGTGCCAGCAGTGAAACAACCAATGAGCAGTTCTTC; CDR3aa: CASSETTNEQFF
len: 11; v_gene: TRBV20-1; j_gene: TRBJ1-2; abundance: .; d_gene: .; CDR3nt: TGCAGTGCCTGGGAGGGCTATGGCTACACCTTC; CDR3aa: CSAWEGYGYTF
len: 16; v_gene: TRBV7-2; j_gene: TRBJ2-1; abundance: .; d_gene: .; CDR3nt: TGTGCCAGCAGCTTAATGGGTGGGAGTGTTATAAATGAGCAGTTCTTC; CDR3aa: CASSLMGGSVINEQFF
len: 15; v_gene: TRBV6-1; j_gene: TRBJ2-1; abundance: few; d_gene: .; CDR3nt: TGTGCCAGCATTCGGACGAGTACCTCCTACAATGAGCAGTTCTTC; CDR3aa: CASIRTSTSYNEQFF
len: 15; v_gene: TRBV12-3/TRBV12-4; j_gene: TRBJ2-1; abundance: few; d_gene: TRBD2; CDR3nt: TGTGCCAGCAGGAGATCGGGGGGTTTTAGCAATGAGCAGTTCTTC; CDR3aa: CASRRSGGFSNEQFF
len: 15; v_gene: TRBV5-1; j_gene: TRBJ2-1; abundance: many; d_gene: TRBD2; CDR3nt: TGCGCCAGCAGCCCCACTAGCGGGAGGGGGGATGAGCAGTTCTTC; CDR3aa: CASSPTSGRGDEQFF
len: 12; v_gene: TRBV7-8; j_gene: TRBJ2-2; abundance: many; d_gene: .; CDR3nt: TGTGCCAGCAGCTTTAAAGCCGGGGAGCTGTTTTTT; CDR3aa: CASSFKAGELFF
len: 15; v_gene: TRBV18; j_gene: TRBJ2-7; abundance: many; d_gene: .; CDR3nt: TGTGCCAGCTCACCCTCCCCGGCAATCTCCTACGAGCAGTACTTC; CDR3aa: CASSPSPAISYEQYF
len: 14; v_gene: TRBV6-5; j_gene: TRBJ1-2; abundance: .; d_gene: .; CDR3nt: TGTGCCAGCAGTTACCGCGACAGGCTCTATGGCTACACCTTC; CDR3aa: CASSYRDRLYGYTF
len: 15; v_gene: TRBV7-2; j_gene: TRBJ2-1; abundance: .; d_gene: TRBD1; CDR3nt: TGTGCCAGCAGGAGGGGGACAGGGTCCTACAATGAGCAGTTCTTC; CDR3aa: CASRRGTGSYNEQFF
len: 13; v_gene: TRBV12-3/TRBV12-4; j_gene: TRBJ1-5; abundance: many; d_gene: .; CDR3nt: TGTGCCAGCAGTCCAGGGGGCAATCAGCCCCAGCATTTT; CDR3aa: CASSPGGNQPQHF
len: 16; v_gene: TRBV11-2; j_gene: TRBJ2-1; abundance: .; d_gene: .; CDR3nt: TGTGCCAGCAGCTTACAGGGTATTGTTGTTTACAATGAGCAGTTCTTC; CDR3aa: CASSLQGIVVYNEQFF
len: 15; v_gene: TRBV5-1; j_gene: TRBJ2-5; abundance: .; d_gene: .; CDR3nt: TGCGCCAGCAGCCCCCGACGGGGGAGTCAGGAGACCCAGTACTTC; CDR3aa: CASSPRRGSQETQYF
len: 14; v_gene: TRBV28; j_gene: TRBJ2-3; abundance: .; d_gene: TRBD2; CDR3nt: TGTGCCAGCAAAGCGGGGGGGCTCGCAGATACGCAGTATTTT; CDR3aa: CASKAGGLADTQYF
len: 15; v_gene: TRBV7-8; j_gene: TRBJ2-2; abundance: .; d_gene: TRBD1; CDR3nt: TGTGCCAGCAGCCACCGGGACAGGACATTCGGGGACCTGTTTTTT; CDR3aa: CASSHRDRTFGDLFF
len: 17; v_gene: TRBV5-1; j_gene: TRBJ2-7; abundance: .; d_gene: TRBD2; CDR3nt: TGCGCCAGCAGCTCCGGACTAGCGGGAGGCCGAACCTACGAGCAGTACTTC; CDR3aa: CASSSGLAGGRTYEQYF